This T cell receptor beta chain was sequenced in a study of blood T cell repertoires in COVID-19. Study-level background: Material from acute and convalescent COVID-19 was sourced from the United States, Italy and Spain. The cDNA or gDNA used as material had been derived from T cells, B-cell-depleted T cells, or PBMCs.

The authors' processing: Estimation of nucleated cell counts was performed using reference gene primer amplification. Sequenced by immunoSEQ multiplex PCR; TCRdb stores in-frame clones only, minus some. V and J calls and clone size are as listed in that table; D and trimming were resolved from the DNA. The sample comprises around 210,000 clones, roughly 84% of which are singletons, and about 13% rests with the top ten. The sequenced material came from peripheral blood. The source of this sequence is a human donor in a cohort sampled during active COVID-19.

The CDR3 DNA is TGTGCCAGCAGTTTGAAGGGGTCGAATCAGCCCCAGCATTTT. Its protein product is CASSLKGSNQPQHF. This chain joins TRBV27 and TRBJ1-5; tentative D call: TRBD1 (5 bases). The germline V gene encodes CDR1 MNHEY and CDR2 SMNVEV (reference sequence). The CDR3 has 14 residues. V shed 3 bases and J shed 4 bases, with 10 bases lying between them.